The 13 T cell receptor beta chains below come from one sample, sequenced in a study of cytomegalovirus exposure and HLA in healthy donors. PCR primers comprised 60 Vbeta and 13 Jbeta primers. Assay used: immunoSEQ multiplex PCR; TCRdb lists only in-frame clones, some missing. The sample contains approximately 150,000 clones, 80% of which appear only once. The sequenced material came from PBMCs. These receptors were taken from a man aged 35 to 55 in good health and CMV-seronegative.

The V and J genes are TRBV5-1 and TRBJ1-1, with TRBD1 matching over 9 bases. The CDR3 spans 15 residues. Trimming took 4 bases from V and 5 from J; bases not matched to a gene: 9. Germline V gene lookup returns CDR1 SGHRS and CDR2 YFSETQ. The CDR3 loop reads CASSPTGGTETEAFF. CDR3 in DNA: TGCGCCAGCAGCCCAACAGGGGGCACTGAAACTGAAGCTTTCTTT.

The V gene is TRBV6-5, the J gene TRBJ2-7, with D tentatively TRBD1 (6 bases). CDR1 MNHEY and CDR2 SVGAGI come from the germline V gene. This CDR3 is built from 15 residues. Trimming left V 2 bases short and J 3 bases short, with 14 bases between. The CDR3 loop is CASSYGGRDYYEQYF. The CDR3 coding sequence is TGTGCCAGCAGTTACGGGGGCAGGGATTACTACGAGCAGTACTTC.

This chain links TRBV9 with TRBJ1-6; D is unresolved. Germline assignment: CDR1 SGDLS and CDR2 YYNGEE. V dropped 2 bases and J dropped 8 bases, with 8 bases sitting between them. The CDR3 is 13 residues long. The DNA of the CDR3 is TGTGCCAGCAGCGTGGAGGGCCATTCACCCCTCCACTTT. Amino acids: CASSVEGHSPLHF.

The CDR3 reads CASSFGTAQETQYF. The CDR3 DNA reads as TGTGCCAGCAGCTTCGGGACAGCCCAAGAGACCCAGTACTTC. This chain uses TRBV7-9 with TRBJ2-5; 7 bases are a match to TRBD1. Losses at the gene ends were 3 bases for V and 1 base for J; bases not matched to a gene: 2. The V gene's germline CDR1 is SEHNR and CDR2 FQNEAQ (reference sequence). The CDR3 runs to 14 residues.

In its sample, this clone was seen a few times. Other DNA sequences in the sample encode the same CDR3. V is TRBV18 and J is TRBJ1-3; unclear D gene. Germline values: CDR1 KGHSH, CDR2 LQKENI. The CDR3 runs to 14 residues. V dropped 3 bases and J dropped 4 bases, with 10 bases sitting between them. The CDR3 loop reads CASSPQGSGNTIYF. The CDR3 bases are TGTGCCAGCTCACCCCAAGGGAGCGGAAACACCATATATTTT.

This rearrangement joins TRBV11-1 to TRBJ1-1; a possible D gene is TRBD1 (6 bases). The CDR3 is 13 residues long. Trimming took 7 bases from V and 7 from J, leaving 16 bases between them. Germline V gene sequence: CDR1 SGHAT, CDR2 FQDESV (reference sequence). CDR3 amino acids: CASTLQGSIEAFF. CDR3 nucleotide sequence: TGTGCCAGCACCCTACAGGGTTCAATTGAAGCTTTCTTT. The whole variable domain, filled in from reference TRBV11-1 and TRBJ1-1, reads EAEVAQSPRYKITEKSQAVAFWCDPISGHATLYWYRQILGQGPELLVQFQDESVVDDSQLPKDRFSAERLKGVDSTLKIQPAELGDSAMYLCASTLQGSIEAFFGQGTRLTVV.

The chain carries TRBV2 and TRBJ2-1, with a weak D call TRBD1 (5 bases). V was cut by 4 bases and J by 0 bases, with 16 bases left in between. The CDR3 has 17 residues. Germline loops: CDR1 SNHLY, CDR2 FYNNEI. In DNA, the CDR3 is TGTGCCAGCAGTGTACTCCTAGGGGCAGGCTCCTACAATGAGCAGTTCTTC. Its translation is CASSVLLGAGSYNEQFF.

This clone was recorded once. The gene calls are TRBV4-1 and TRBJ2-3, with 13 bases that match TRBD2. From germline, CDR1 is MGHRA and CDR2 YSYEKL. The CDR3 covers 16 residues. J gave up 5 bases and V 4 bases, and 6 bases lay outside the gene matches. This chain's CDR3 is CASSPRLAGGLDTQYF. The CDR3 nucleotides are TGCGCCAGCAGCCCTCGACTAGCGGGGGGTCTAGATACGCAGTATTTT.

This clone has a single count. The chain has TRBV7-8 and TRBJ2-4, with 8 bases identical to TRBD1. Germline trimming cut 7 bases from V and 8 bases from J; bases unmatched to any gene: 10. The V gene's germline CDR1 is SGHVS and CDR2 FQNEAQ. The CDR3 runs 14 residues. Here the CDR3 DNA reads TGTGCCAGCACCTCTGGACAGGGTTTAGACATTCAGTACTTC. This codes for CASTSGQGLDIQYF. Full variable domain (outside the CDR3, taken from reference TRBV7-8 and TRBJ2-4): GAGVSQSPRYKVAKRGQDVALRCDPISGHVSLFWYQQALGQGPEFLTYFQNEAQLDKSGLPSDRFFAERPEGSVSTLKIQRTQQEDSAVYLCASTSGQGLDIQYFGAGTRLSVL.

This chain connects TRBV5-3 to TRBJ1-2, with D possibly being TRBD1 (5 bases). TRBV5-3 is an ORF, and what it does is uncertain. V shed 8 bases and J shed 6 bases, with 14 bases lying between them. This CDR3 is 12 amino acids long. The CDR3 sequence is CARAIPGNGYTF. Here the CDR3 DNA reads TGTGCCAGGGCTATCCCAGGGAATGGCTACACCTTC.

This clone was counted a few times. This sequence joins TRBV27 and TRBJ1-1; 8 bases map to TRBD1. The CDR3 runs 15 residues. From germline, CDR1 is MNHEY and CDR2 SMNVEV (reference sequence). J lost 0 bases, V lost 3 bases, and 3 bases had no gene match. DNA for the CDR3: TGTGCCAGCAGTTTCCCGGGACAGGTGAACACTGAAGCTTTCTTT. It encodes CASSFPGQVNTEAFF.

The chain is built from TRBV5-5 and TRBJ2-7, with 11 bases aligning to TRBD1. Unmatched junction bases numbered 3, after V lost 4 bases and J lost 3 bases. CDR3 length: 14 residues. CDR1 and CDR2 from the germline V gene are SGHKS and YYEKEE (reference sequence). For the CDR3, the DNA is TGTGCCAGCAGCCCCGGGACAGGGGGCTACGAGCAGTACTTC. Encoded protein: CASSPGTGGYEQYF. The variable domain in full, with the rest retrieved from reference TRBV5-5 and TRBJ2-7, is DAGVTQSPTHLIKTRGQQVTLRCSPISGHKSVSWYQQVLGQGPQFIFQYYEKEERGRGNFPDRFSARQFPNYSSELNVNALLLGDSALYLCASSPGTGGYEQYFGPGTRLTVT.

The chain uses TRBV7-9 and TRBJ1-4; TRBD1 matches 10 bases. This CDR3 is built from 18 residues. Germline V CDR1 and CDR2: SEHNR, FQNEAQ (reference sequence). V was pared by 5 bases and J by 3 bases, with 12 bases of the junction left unmatched. CDR3 nucleotide sequence: TGTGCCAGCAGCATTGCCGGGACAGGGGTTGGGGCTAATGAAAAACTGTTTTTT. Its protein product is CASSIAGTGVGANEKLFF.